These T cell receptor beta chains were read from a single sample in a study of CXCR3-negative and CXCR3-positive naive CD8 T cells. TCRdb re-called the 5' RACE reads and shows each CDR3 protein once, DNA omitted. This table holds about 120,000 distinct CDR3 sequences. The sample was naive CXCR3+ CD8+ T cells from blood. The receptors derive from a human donor in good health. Some clones in this sample may be carry-over from other donors' samples. CDR3s include the opening cysteine and the closing phenylalanine or tryptophan.

len	v_gene	j_gene	CDR3aa
14	TRBV14	TRBJ2-7	CASSQEVHSYEQYF
15	TRBV11-2	TRBJ2-1	CASSLVTSGSYEQFF
16	TRBV4-3	TRBJ1-2	CASSPSSRGGGYGYTF
15	TRBV7-6	TRBJ2-5	CASSPSPGWVETQYF
17	TRBV21-1	TRBJ2-7	CASSKAGGWASSYEQYF
13	TRBV29-1	TRBJ2-2	CSVDTGLTGELSF
14	TRBV7-9	TRBJ2-7	CASSLASVDYEQYF
14	TRBV7-9	TRBJ1-1	CASSPSIVNTEAFF
13	TRBV7-2	TRBJ2-7	CASSLGDSYEQYF
11	TRBV28	TRBJ2-7	CASSSYYEQYF
16	TRBV25-1	TRBJ1-1	CASSEFDRPRDTEAFF
16	TRBV7-3	TRBJ2-3	CASSLGLAGSTDTQYF
16	TRBV5-1	TRBJ2-2	CASRGLAGIDTGELFF
15	TRBV5-6	TRBJ2-1	CASSLPGQRYNEQFF
13	TRBV20-1	TRBJ1-6	CSPVGLGVVPLHF
15	TRBV5-6	TRBJ2-7	CASSLQGAPPYEQYF
15	TRBV4-2	TRBJ2-7	CASSQEGGARYEQYF
13	TRBV11-1	TRBJ2-7	CASSPGFGYEQYF
12	TRBV29-1	TRBJ2-1	CSVGEGTAEQFF
16	TRBV20-1	TRBJ2-1	CSARDRGGMGYNEQFF
17	TRBV7-2	TRBJ2-2	CASHDLEWLAGTGELFF
15	TRBV27	TRBJ2-1	CASTTGSGGLNEQFF
17	TRBV12-3/TRBV12-4	TRBJ2-1	CASSLDGGYSSYNEQFF
19	TRBV20-1	TRBJ2-6	CSARDIQGPLSSGANVLTF
12	TRBV9	TRBJ2-1	CASSDLRNEQFF
14	TRBV29-1	TRBJ2-7	CSVEGGARGNEQYF
13	TRBV4-1	TRBJ2-2	CASSLWSNGELFF
16	TRBV9	TRBJ2-1	CASSDPSGSYSDEQFF
14	TRBV5-5	TRBJ2-3	CASTGGERGDTQYF
19	TRBV5-1	TRBJ2-7	CASSLDGTSGRAVPDEQYF
14	TRBV11-2	TRBJ2-7	CASSLGAGVYEQYF
14	TRBV7-9	TRBJ2-7	CASSFNTNPYEQYF
16	TRBV6-5	TRBJ1-6	CASSPLSEDQGSPLHF
13	TRBV12-3/TRBV12-4	TRBJ2-5	CASSPGTGGDQYF
13	TRBV5-1	TRBJ1-1	CASSLDRNTEAFF
14	TRBV7-9	TRBJ2-7	CASSETGPGEEQYF
14	TRBV7-6	TRBJ2-3	CASSPPDRTDTQYF
14	TRBV9	TRBJ2-7	CASSVRGGANEQYF
17	TRBV4-3	TRBJ2-7	CASSQDWASGGQDEQYF
17	TRBV19	TRBJ2-5	CASSWASGGLIQETQYF
18	TRBV7-2	TRBJ2-5	CASKLGGYPSGSVETQYF
18	TRBV5-1	TRBJ2-7	CASSFGGPELAGGYEQYF
14	TRBV12-3/TRBV12-4	TRBJ1-1	CASSETGKNTEAFF
16	TRBV18	TRBJ1-2	CASSPVETDLNYGYTF
18	TRBV2	TRBJ2-6	CASSETLLQVSGANVLTF
12	TRBV29-1	TRBJ2-3	CSVRGDTDTQYF
14	TRBV11-2	TRBJ2-7	CASSLPGRTYEQYF
16	TRBV5-4	TRBJ2-5	CASSLVGGGYQETQYF